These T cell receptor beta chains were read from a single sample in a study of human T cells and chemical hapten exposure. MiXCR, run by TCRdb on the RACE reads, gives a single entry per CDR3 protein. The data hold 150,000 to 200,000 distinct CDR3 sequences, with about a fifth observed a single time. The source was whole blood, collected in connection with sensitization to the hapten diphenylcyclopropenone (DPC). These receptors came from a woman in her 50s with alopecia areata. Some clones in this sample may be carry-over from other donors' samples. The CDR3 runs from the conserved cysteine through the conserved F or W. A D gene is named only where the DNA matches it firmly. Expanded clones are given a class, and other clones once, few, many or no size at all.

cdr3_aa: CASSRGGQGTTNEKLFF
cdr3_nt: TGCGCCAGCAGCCGAGGAGGACAGGGCACAACTAATGAAAAACTGTTTTTT
d_call: TRBD1
clone_size: -
v_call: TRBV10-2
j_call: TRBJ1-4

cdr3_aa: CAISGSGISTDTQYF
cdr3_nt: TGTGCCATCAGCGGAAGCGGGATTAGCACAGATACGCAGTATTTT
d_call: TRBD2
clone_size: -
v_call: TRBV10-3
j_call: TRBJ2-3

cdr3_aa: CSVGGGKDYGYTF
cdr3_nt: TGCAGCGTCGGGGGGGGGAAAGACTATGGCTACACCTTC
d_call: -
clone_size: -
v_call: TRBV29-1
j_call: TRBJ1-2

cdr3_aa: CASSVGGGETQYF
cdr3_nt: TGTGCCAGCAGTGTAGGAGGAGGGGAGACCCAGTACTTC
d_call: -
clone_size: -
v_call: TRBV28
j_call: TRBJ2-5

cdr3_aa: CASSTLDRGGTDTQYF
cdr3_nt: TGTGCCAGCAGCACACTTGACAGGGGGGGCACAGATACGCAGTATTTT
d_call: TRBD1
clone_size: -
v_call: TRBV12-3/TRBV12-4
j_call: TRBJ2-3

cdr3_aa: CASSLYYEPQHF
cdr3_nt: TGTGCCAGCAGCCTTTATTATGAACCCCAGCATTTT
d_call: -
clone_size: -
v_call: TRBV6-2/TRBV6-3
j_call: TRBJ1-5

cdr3_aa: CASSDGSKRDTQYF
cdr3_nt: TGTGCCAGCAGTGATGGCTCCAAGAGGGATACGCAGTATTTT
d_call: -
clone_size: few
v_call: TRBV6-1
j_call: TRBJ2-3

cdr3_aa: CASSWTSSTDTQYF
cdr3_nt: TGTGCCAGCAGCTGGACTAGCAGCACAGATACGCAGTATTTT
d_call: TRBD2
clone_size: few
v_call: TRBV7-9
j_call: TRBJ2-3

cdr3_aa: CAWRDRTGTSGRSVTKNIQYF
cdr3_nt: TGTGCCTGGAGAGACCGGACCGGGACTAGCGGGAGGAGTGTAACCAAAAACATTCAGTACTTC
d_call: TRBD2
clone_size: -
v_call: TRBV30
j_call: TRBJ2-4

cdr3_aa: CASSLSVGGQTEAFF
cdr3_nt: TGCGCCAGCAGCTTGTCGGTTGGGGGGCAAACTGAAGCTTTCTTT
d_call: -
clone_size: -
v_call: TRBV5-1
j_call: TRBJ1-1

cdr3_aa: CSARDLPGDTEAFF
cdr3_nt: TGCAGTGCTAGAGATCTGCCGGGGGACACTGAAGCTTTCTTT
d_call: -
clone_size: -
v_call: TRBV20-1
j_call: TRBJ1-1

cdr3_aa: CASSYSPPGTGNTIYF
cdr3_nt: TGTGCCAGCAGTTACTCCCCCCCGGGGACTGGAAACACCATATATTTT
d_call: -
clone_size: -
v_call: TRBV6-5
j_call: TRBJ1-3

cdr3_aa: CASSLQGHYNSPLHF
cdr3_nt: TGTGCCAGCAGTTTACAGGGGCACTATAATTCACCCCTCCACTTT
d_call: -
clone_size: -
v_call: TRBV27
j_call: TRBJ1-6

cdr3_aa: CASSLQGLITDTQYF
cdr3_nt: TGTGCCAGCAGCCTCCAAGGGTTGATCACAGATACGCAGTATTTT
d_call: -
clone_size: few
v_call: TRBV7-3
j_call: TRBJ2-3

cdr3_aa: CASRLAGVLGELFF
cdr3_nt: TGTGCCAGCAGACTAGCGGGAGTGCTGGGGGAGCTGTTTTTT
d_call: TRBD2
clone_size: few
v_call: TRBV28
j_call: TRBJ2-2

cdr3_aa: CASSLFPGTSTNYGYTF
cdr3_nt: TGTGCCAGCAGCTTATTTCCTGGGACATCGACTAACTATGGCTACACCTTC
d_call: -
clone_size: -
v_call: TRBV7-9
j_call: TRBJ1-2

cdr3_aa: CSARDELREVTDTQYF
cdr3_nt: TGCAGTGCTAGAGATGAATTGAGGGAGGTCACAGATACGCAGTATTTT
d_call: -
clone_size: -
v_call: TRBV20-1
j_call: TRBJ2-3

cdr3_aa: CASAPGASGTYEQYF
cdr3_nt: TGTGCCAGCGCACCTGGGGCTAGCGGAACCTACGAGCAGTACTTC
d_call: TRBD2
clone_size: -
v_call: TRBV27
j_call: TRBJ2-7